This T cell receptor (beta chain) derives from a study of CD8+ T cells in alopecia areata (dated by TCRdb to about 2018). Turning to the overall study: To study T cell clonal expansion in alopecia areata, the researchers applied high-throughput TCRbeta sequencing to both the C3H/HeJ mouse model and human patients. TCRbeta CDR3 regions were amplified by immunoSEQ multiplex PCR with 35 Vbeta forward and 13 Jbeta reverse primers. Clonality in the scalp was compared among normal scalp (n=4), patchy alopecia areata scalp (n=8), and alopecia totalis/universalis scalp (n=8). Human TCRbeta sequencing covered scalp tissue and sorted CD4+ and CD8+ peripheral blood T cells from patchy and totalis/universalis alopecia areata patients and healthy controls. RNA was extracted with the PAXgene miRNA kit for fixed scalp, the miRNeasy kit for PBMCs, and the RNeasy kit for mouse skin.

What the study reported, not specific to this receptor: Resident alphabeta T cells in normal human skin are also sequenced, complicating scalp TCR repertoire analysis, unlike mouse skin dominated by gammadelta T cells. Shared TCR sequences between patients were less evident than in mice, which may be partly attributable to HLA diversity in the patient population. Compared with normal scalp, lesional scalp, particularly in alopecia totalis/universalis, had higher clonality and more expanded CD8+ clones, which suggests antigenic drive.

This clone occurred a few times. Its cognate antigen has yet to be identified. Base-call qualities are not available, and no considerably larger clone is one nucleotide away. Peripheral blood and lesional scalp punch biopsies were obtained from patients with alopecia areata. PBMCs were separated by density centrifugation and stained for CD3, CD4 and CD8, after which CD4+ and CD8+ T cells were sorted on a FACSAria. As part of a multicenter biomarker study, untreated alopecia areata patients were recruited. For five or six biomarker-study patients, blood CD8+ T cells were further sorted into NKG2D-low and NKG2D-high fractions. V lost 6 bases and J lost 6 bases, and the count of bases not matched to a germline gene is 12. The germline V gene sets CDR1 to SQVTM and CDR2 to ANQGSEA. The CDR3 has 14 amino acids, counting the end cysteine and phenylalanine. The read is trimmed to its CDR3 DNA, 42 bases read in frame from base 1.

The library relied on the immunoSEQ multiplex PCR assay. For TCR sequencing, RNA was extracted from every sample and reverse transcribed into cDNA to serve as template. SuperScript III was used to make first-strand cDNA, primed with a 2:1 mix of oligo-dT and random hexamers. A synthetic immune receptor repertoire was used to assess amplification bias, and residual bias was removed computationally. Per the original workflow: Raw reads were preprocessed to remove errors, and CDR3 was defined according to IMGT conventions as the region from the conserved cysteine to phenylalanine. Clonality was computed as 1 minus the Shannon entropy, with the entropy normalized by log2 of the number of productive unique TCRs. Scalp TCRbeta sequences were cross-referenced with sorted blood CD4 and CD8 repertoires so that the CD4 or CD8 identity of scalp clones could be inferred. The table was pulled from immuneACCESS by TCRdb, which kept in-frame rearrangements only. Such tables lose some clones; where checked, under half of the loss comes from unresolved V genes, and the rest has no known cause. V, J and clone size were drawn from that table, and D and trimming were deduced from the DNA. The sample data list 100,000 to 150,000 clones, and 47% of these were observed just once. Of the sample, about 11% falls within the top ten clones.

Here the chain combines TRBV29-1 and TRBJ2-7; 9 bases in between match TRBD1. The clonotype was recovered from a human donor with alopecia areata. The sequencing sample was made of NKG2D-low CD8+ T cells sorted from blood. The sample's cell subset or site label is to be understood as: sorted CD8+ NKG2D-low blood T cells. The DNA reads as follows: TGCAGCGTCATTCCGGGACAGGGAGGCCTCGAGCAGTACTTC. This codes for CSVIPGQGGLEQYF.